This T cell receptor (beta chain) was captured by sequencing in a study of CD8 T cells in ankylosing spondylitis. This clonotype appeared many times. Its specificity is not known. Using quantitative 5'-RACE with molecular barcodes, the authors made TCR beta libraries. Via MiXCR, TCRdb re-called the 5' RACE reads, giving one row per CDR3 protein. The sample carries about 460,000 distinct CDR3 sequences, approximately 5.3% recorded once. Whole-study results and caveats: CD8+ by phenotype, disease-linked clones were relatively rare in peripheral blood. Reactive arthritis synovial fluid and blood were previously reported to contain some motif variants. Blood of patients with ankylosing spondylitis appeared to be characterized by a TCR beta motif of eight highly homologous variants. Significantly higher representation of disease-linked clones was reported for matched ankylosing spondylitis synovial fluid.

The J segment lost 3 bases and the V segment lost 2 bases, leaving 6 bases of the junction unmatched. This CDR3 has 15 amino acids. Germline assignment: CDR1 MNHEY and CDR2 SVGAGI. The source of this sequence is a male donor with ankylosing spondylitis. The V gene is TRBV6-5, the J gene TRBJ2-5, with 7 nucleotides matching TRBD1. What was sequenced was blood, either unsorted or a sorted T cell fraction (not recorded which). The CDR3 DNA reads TGTGCCAGCAGTTACAGTCCAGGGGGAGAAGAGACCCAGTACTTC. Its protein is CASSYSPGGEETQYF.